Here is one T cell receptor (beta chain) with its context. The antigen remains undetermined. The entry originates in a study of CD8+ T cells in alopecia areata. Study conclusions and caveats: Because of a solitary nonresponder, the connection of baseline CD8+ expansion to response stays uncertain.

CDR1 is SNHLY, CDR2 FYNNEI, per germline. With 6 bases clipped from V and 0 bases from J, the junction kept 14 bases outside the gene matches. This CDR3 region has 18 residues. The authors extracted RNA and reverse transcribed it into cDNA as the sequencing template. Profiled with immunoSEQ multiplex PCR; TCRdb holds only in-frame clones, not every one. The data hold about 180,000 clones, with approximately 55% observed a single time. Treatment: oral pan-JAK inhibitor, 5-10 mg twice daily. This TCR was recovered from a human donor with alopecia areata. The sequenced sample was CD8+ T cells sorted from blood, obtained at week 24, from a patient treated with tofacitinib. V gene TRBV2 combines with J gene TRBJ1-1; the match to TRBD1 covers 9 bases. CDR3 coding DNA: TGTGCCAGCAGGGTTGTGGGACAGGGAACGAGAATGAACACTGAAGCTTTCTTT. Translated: CASRVVGQGTRMNTEAFF.